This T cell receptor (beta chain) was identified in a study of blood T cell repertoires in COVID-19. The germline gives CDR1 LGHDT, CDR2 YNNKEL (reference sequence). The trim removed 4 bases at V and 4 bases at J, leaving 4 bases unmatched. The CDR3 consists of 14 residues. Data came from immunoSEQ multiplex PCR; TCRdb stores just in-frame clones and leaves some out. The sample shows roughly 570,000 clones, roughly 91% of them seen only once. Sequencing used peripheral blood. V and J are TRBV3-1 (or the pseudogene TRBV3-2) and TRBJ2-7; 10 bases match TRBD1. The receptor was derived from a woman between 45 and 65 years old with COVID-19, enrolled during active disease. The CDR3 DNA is TGTGCCAGCAGCCCGACAGGGGGCGGTTACGAGCAGTACTTC. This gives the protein CASSPTGGGYEQYF.